There are many counts of the clone carrying this TCR beta chain. TCRdb itself ran the 5' RACE reads through MiXCR, one entry per CDR3 protein. The sample shows around 340,000 distinct CDR3 sequences, roughly 21% of them seen only once. CDR1 SGHTA and CDR2 FQGNSA come from the germline V gene. This CDR3 comprises 18 residues. Losses at the gene ends were 8 bases for V and 1 base for J; bases not matched to a gene: 14. These data belong to a study of T-cell memory formation after mild COVID-19. The receptor was isolated from an adult woman who had mild COVID-19 (a few samples of this study predate the infection). Cell type and time point are not known. Sequencing was done on a sample of PBMCs or a T cell subset sorted from them (not recorded which). This chain joins TRBV7-2 and TRBJ2-2; 9 bases are a match to TRBD2. CDR3 DNA: TGTGCCAGCCCCGCGGGGCTAGCGGGATCGGGGAACACCGGGGAGCTGTTTTTT. Translated: CASPAGLAGSGNTGELFF.